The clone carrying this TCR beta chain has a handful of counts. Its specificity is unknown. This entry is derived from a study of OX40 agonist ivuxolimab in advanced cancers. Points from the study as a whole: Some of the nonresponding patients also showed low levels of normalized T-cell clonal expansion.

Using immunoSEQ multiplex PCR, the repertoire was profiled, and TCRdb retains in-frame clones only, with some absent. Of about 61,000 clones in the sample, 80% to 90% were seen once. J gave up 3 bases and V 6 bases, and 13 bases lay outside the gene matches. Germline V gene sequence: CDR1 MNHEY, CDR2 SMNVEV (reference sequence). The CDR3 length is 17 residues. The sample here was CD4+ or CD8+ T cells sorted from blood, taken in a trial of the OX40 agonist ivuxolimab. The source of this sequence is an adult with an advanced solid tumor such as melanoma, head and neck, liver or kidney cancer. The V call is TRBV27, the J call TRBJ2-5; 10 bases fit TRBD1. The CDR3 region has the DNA TGTGCCAGCAGCCTTGGAGGAGGGACAGGGGTTAAAGAGACCCAGTACTTC. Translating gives CASSLGGGTGVKETQYF.